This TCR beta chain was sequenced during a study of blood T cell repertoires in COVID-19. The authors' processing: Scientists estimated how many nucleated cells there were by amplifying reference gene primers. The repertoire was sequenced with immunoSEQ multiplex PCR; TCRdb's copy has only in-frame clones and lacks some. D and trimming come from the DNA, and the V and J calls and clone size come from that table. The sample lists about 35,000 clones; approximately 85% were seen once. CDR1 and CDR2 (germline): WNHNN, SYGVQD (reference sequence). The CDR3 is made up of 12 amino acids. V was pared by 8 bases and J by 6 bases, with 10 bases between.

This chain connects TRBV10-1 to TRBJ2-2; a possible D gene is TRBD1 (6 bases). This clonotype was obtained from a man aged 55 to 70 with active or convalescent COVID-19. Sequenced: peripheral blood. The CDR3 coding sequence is TGCGCCAGCGGAACAGGGTCCGGGGAGCTGTTTTTT. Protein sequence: CASGTGSGELFF.